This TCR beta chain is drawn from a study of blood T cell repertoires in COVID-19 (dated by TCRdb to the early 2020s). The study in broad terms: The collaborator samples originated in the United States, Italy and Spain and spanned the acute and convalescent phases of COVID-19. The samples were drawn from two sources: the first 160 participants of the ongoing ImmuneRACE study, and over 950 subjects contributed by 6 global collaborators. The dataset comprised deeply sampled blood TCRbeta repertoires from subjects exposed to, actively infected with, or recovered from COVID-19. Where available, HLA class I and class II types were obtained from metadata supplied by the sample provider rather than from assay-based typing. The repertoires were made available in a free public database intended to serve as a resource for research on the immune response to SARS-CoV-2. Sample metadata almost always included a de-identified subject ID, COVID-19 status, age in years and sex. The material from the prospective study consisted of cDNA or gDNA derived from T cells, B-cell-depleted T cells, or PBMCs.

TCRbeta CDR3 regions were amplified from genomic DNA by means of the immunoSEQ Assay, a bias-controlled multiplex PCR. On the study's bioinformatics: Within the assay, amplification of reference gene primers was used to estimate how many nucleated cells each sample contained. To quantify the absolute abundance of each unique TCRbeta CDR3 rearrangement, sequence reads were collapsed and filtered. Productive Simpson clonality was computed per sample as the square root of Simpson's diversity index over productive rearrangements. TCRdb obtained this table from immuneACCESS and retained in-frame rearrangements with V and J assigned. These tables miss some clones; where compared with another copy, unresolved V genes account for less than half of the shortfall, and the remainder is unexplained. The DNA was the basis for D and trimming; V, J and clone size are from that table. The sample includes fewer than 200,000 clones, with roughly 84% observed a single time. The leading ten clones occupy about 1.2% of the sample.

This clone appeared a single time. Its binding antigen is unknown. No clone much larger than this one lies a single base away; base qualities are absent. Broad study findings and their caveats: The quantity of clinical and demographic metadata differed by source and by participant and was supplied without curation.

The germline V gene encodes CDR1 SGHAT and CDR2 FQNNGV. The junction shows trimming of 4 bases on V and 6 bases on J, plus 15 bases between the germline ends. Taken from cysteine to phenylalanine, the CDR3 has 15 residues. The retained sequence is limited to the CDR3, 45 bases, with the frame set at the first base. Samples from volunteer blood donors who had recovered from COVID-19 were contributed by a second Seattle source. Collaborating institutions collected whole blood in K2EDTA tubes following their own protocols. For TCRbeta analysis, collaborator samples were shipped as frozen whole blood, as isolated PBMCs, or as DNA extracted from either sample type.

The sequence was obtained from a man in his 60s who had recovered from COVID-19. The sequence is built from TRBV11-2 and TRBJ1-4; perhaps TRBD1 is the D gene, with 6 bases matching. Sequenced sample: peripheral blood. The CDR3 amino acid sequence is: CASSSGQKAHEKLFF. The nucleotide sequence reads TGTGCCAGCAGCTCCGGACAGAAAGCTCATGAAAAACTGTTTTTT.